Listed below are T cell receptor beta chains from one sample, sequenced in a study of blood T cell repertoires in COVID-19. Produced via immunoSEQ multiplex PCR; TCRdb's table is partial and in-frame only. This table holds about 320,000 clones, 75% to 90% found once. Sequenced sample: PBMCs or T cells enriched from blood (not recorded which). The receptor source for this set is a man between 60 and 75 years old who had recovered from COVID-19. The CDR3 runs from the conserved cysteine through the conserved F or W. The D gene is left open where the match is weak. Size values are once, few and many counts, or a class for expanded clones, and some rows have none.

CDR3nt | CDR3aa | d_gene | v_gene | len | abundance | j_gene
TGCGCCAGCGGCCCATGGACTAGCGGGAGTGATACGCAGTATTTT | CASGPWTSGSDTQYF | TRBD2 | TRBV5-1 | 15 | - | TRBJ2-3
TGTGCCAGCAGTCAGTACACCGCCGGGAGTGAAAAACTGTTTTTT | CASSQYTAGSEKLFF | - | TRBV6-5 | 15 | - | TRBJ1-4
TGCGCCAGCAGCCCGGGACTAGCGGGAGTCAATGAGCAGTTCTTC | CASSPGLAGVNEQFF | TRBD2 | TRBV5-1 | 15 | - | TRBJ2-1
TGTGCCAGCAGAAATCCCGGACAGGCCGCCCACTTC | CASRNPGQAAHF | TRBD1 | TRBV12-3/TRBV12-4 | 12 | - | TRBJ2-7
TGTGCCAGCAGCGCGAGAACAGGGGGAGGCACAGATACGCAGTATTTT | CASSARTGGGTDTQYF | TRBD1 | TRBV9 | 16 | - | TRBJ2-3
TGTGCCAGCAGCTCTTTGGGCGGGAGATACGAGCAGTACTTC | CASSSLGGRYEQYF | TRBD2 | TRBV7-3 | 14 | - | TRBJ2-7
TGTGCCAGCAGTTTAGGCAGGGTTGGAAACACCATATATTTT | CASSLGRVGNTIYF | - | TRBV28 | 14 | - | TRBJ1-3
TGTGCCAGCAGTTGGGGGACAGGGATAATGAACACTGAAGCTTTCTTT | CASSWGTGIMNTEAFF | TRBD1 | TRBV6-5 | 16 | once | TRBJ1-1
TGTGCCAGCAGTTTGGACAGGCAGTATTTT | CASSLDRQYF | - | TRBV28 | 10 | - | TRBJ2-3
TGTGCCAGCAGCTGGGGGACATCTGATAATTCACCCCTCCACTTT | CASSWGTSDNSPLHF | - | TRBV7-2 | 15 | - | TRBJ1-6
TGTGCCAGCAGCGTCCGCGGAAACCTAGACCAAGAGACCCAGTACTTC | CASSVRGNLDQETQYF | - | TRBV9 | 16 | - | TRBJ2-5
TGTGCCAGCAGTCGGGGGTTCAATGAGCAGTTCTTC | CASSRGFNEQFF | - | TRBV12-3/TRBV12-4 | 12 | - | TRBJ2-1
TGTGCCAGCAGCTTGAGGACAGGGGGATACACTGAAGCTTTCTTT | CASSLRTGGYTEAFF | TRBD1 | TRBV5-5 | 15 | - | TRBJ1-1
TGTGCCAGTAGTACCCTAGCGGGAGGCGGAGATACGCAGTATTTT | CASSTLAGGGDTQYF | TRBD2 | TRBV19 | 15 | once | TRBJ2-3
TGTGCCAGCTCGCACGAGGCTAGCGGGGCCTACGAGCAGTACTTC | CASSHEASGAYEQYF | TRBD2 | TRBV18 | 15 | - | TRBJ2-7
TGTGCCAGCGAGAAGCGGGAGATTAACACCGGGGAGCTGTTTTTT | CASEKREINTGELFF | TRBD2 | TRBV3-1/TRBV3-2 | 15 | - | TRBJ2-2
TGTGCCAGCAGGGCAGGGTCTTCCTACAATGAGCAGTTCTTC | CASRAGSSYNEQFF | - | TRBV7-2 | 14 | - | TRBJ2-1
TGTGCCAGCAGCTTAGGCGCAGGGCAGGGTAGCACAGAGACCCAGTACTTC | CASSLGAGQGSTETQYF | - | TRBV5-8 | 17 | once | TRBJ2-5
TGTGCCAGCAGCCCCCGGGACAGGACTAATGAAAAACTGTTTTTT | CASSPRDRTNEKLFF | TRBD1 | TRBV6-5 | 15 | - | TRBJ1-4
TGTGCTAGCAGCTTAACAGCGGGATTGGACACCGGGGAGCTGTTTTTT | CASSLTAGLDTGELFF | TRBD2 | TRBV7-7 | 16 | - | TRBJ2-2
TGTGCCAGCAGTTTAGGAGCGTGGAATGAGCAGTTCTTC | CASSLGAWNEQFF | - | TRBV27 | 13 | - | TRBJ2-1
TGTGCCAGCAGTTACACCGGACTAGCGGGCCACAATGAGCAGTTCTTC | CASSYTGLAGHNEQFF | TRBD2 | TRBV6-2/TRBV6-3 | 16 | - | TRBJ2-1
TGCGCCAGCAGCTTGGGTTCGGGTGACCCCTACGAGCAGTACTTC | CASSLGSGDPYEQYF | - | TRBV5-1 | 15 | once | TRBJ2-7
TGTGCCAGCAGCGTTCCCGGCGGGACTAGCGGCACCGGGGAGCTGTTTTTT | CASSVPGGTSGTGELFF | TRBD2 | TRBV9 | 17 | once | TRBJ2-2
TGCGCCAGCAGCTTGGTCGGGGGAGAGACCCAGTACTTC | CASSLVGGETQYF | - | TRBV5-1 | 13 | - | TRBJ2-5
TGTGCCAGCAGGCAAGGGGGTAGCAATCAGCCCCAGCATTTT | CASRQGGSNQPQHF | - | TRBV7-9 | 14 | - | TRBJ1-5
TGTGCCAGCAGCCGAGATGCCTCTGGGGCCAACGTCCTGACTTTC | CASSRDASGANVLTF | - | TRBV2 | 15 | - | TRBJ2-6
TGCGCCAGCAGGCTCCAGGGGGCGTTTACCGGGGAGCTGTTTTTT | CASRLQGAFTGELFF | TRBD1 | TRBV5-1 | 15 | once | TRBJ2-2
TGTGCCAGCAGTTTAGGGACAGGGGGCGAGAGGGCTCTCGGGGAAAAACTGTTTTTT | CASSLGTGGERALGEKLFF | TRBD1 | TRBV28 | 19 | - | TRBJ1-4
TGTGCCAGCAGTTACTCAGGGGTAAATCAGCCCCAGCATTTT | CASSYSGVNQPQHF | - | TRBV6-5 | 14 | once | TRBJ1-5
TGTGCCAGCAGCTCCCTCCACGGGAGACAGGGGGATCGGGAAGCTTTCTTT | CASSSLHGRQGDREAFF | TRBD1 | TRBV6-2/TRBV6-3 | 17 | - | TRBJ1-1
TGCGCCAGCAGCCAAGATTGGGGGGAGGGATACAATGAGCAGTTCTTC | CASSQDWGEGYNEQFF | TRBD2 | TRBV4-1 | 16 | - | TRBJ2-1
TGCGCCAGCAGCACGGGACAGGGCGGTGGCTACACCTTC | CASSTGQGGGYTF | TRBD1 | TRBV5-1 | 13 | once | TRBJ1-2
TGTGCCAGCTCGCGGACTAGCTATGAGCAGTTCTTC | CASSRTSYEQFF | TRBD2 | TRBV12-3/TRBV12-4 | 12 | - | TRBJ2-1
TGCGCCAGCAGCTTGGACGGGGCGGGAGGGAGAAGGTTCTTC | CASSLDGAGGRRFF | TRBD2 | TRBV5-1 | 14 | - | TRBJ2-1
TGTGCCAGAAGCTTGGGACTAGCGGAGATTAGCTCCTACAATGAGCAGTTCTTC | CARSLGLAEISSYNEQFF | TRBD2 | TRBV5-3 | 18 | - | TRBJ2-1
TGTGCCAGCAGCTTTTTTTCGGATACGCAGTATTTT | CASSFFSDTQYF | - | TRBV7-9 | 12 | - | TRBJ2-3
TGTGCCAGCAGCCTCGGGGTAGCGGGAGGGCCGTATGAGCAGTACTTC | CASSLGVAGGPYEQYF | TRBD2 | TRBV3-1/TRBV3-2 | 16 | - | TRBJ2-7
TGTGCCAGCAGCTCCTGGACAGTGAACACTGAAGCTTTCTTT | CASSSWTVNTEAFF | - | TRBV7-8 | 14 | - | TRBJ1-1
TGTGCCATCAGCCCGGGACAGGGAATAGGGAACACTGAAGCTTTCTTT | CAISPGQGIGNTEAFF | TRBD1 | TRBV10-3 | 16 | - | TRBJ1-1
TGTGCCAGCTCACCTTCCAGCGGGAGGGCCGCAAACAACGAGCAGTACTTC | CASSPSSGRAANNEQYF | TRBD2 | TRBV18 | 17 | - | TRBJ2-7
TGTGCCAGCAGCTTGGCCCAGGGTCTAACACCCCTCCACTTT | CASSLAQGLTPLHF | - | TRBV5-4 | 14 | - | TRBJ1-6
TGTGCCACCGGACGGGGGACCAACAATGAGCAGTTCTTC | CATGRGTNNEQFF | - | TRBV27 | 13 | - | TRBJ2-1
TGCGCCAGCAGCTTGCGACGGCCGGAGAGCACTGAAGCTTTCTTT | CASSLRRPESTEAFF | - | TRBV5-1 | 15 | - | TRBJ1-1
TGTGCCAGCAGCTTGCTAGCGGCACCACGCACAGATACGCAGTATTTT | CASSLLAAPRTDTQYF | TRBD2 | TRBV5-8 | 16 | - | TRBJ2-3
TGTGCCAGCAGCGGTGGTCAGGGCGACTACGAGCAGTACTTC | CASSGGQGDYEQYF | - | TRBV5-6 | 14 | few | TRBJ2-7
TGTGCCAGCAGCCCGGGACAGTACACCGGGGAGCTGTTTTTT | CASSPGQYTGELFF | TRBD1 | TRBV14 | 14 | - | TRBJ2-2
TGCGCCAGCAGCCGGACAGGGGTAACTAATGAAAAACTGTTTTTT | CASSRTGVTNEKLFF | TRBD1 | TRBV5-1 | 15 | - | TRBJ1-4
TGCGCCAGCAGTGAATGGGGACTAACATCTCACGAGCAGTACTTC | CASSEWGLTSHEQYF | TRBD2 | TRBV10-2 | 15 | - | TRBJ2-7
TGTGCCAGCTCATCCGGGACTGGCCGTGAAAAACTGTTTTTT | CASSSGTGREKLFF | - | TRBV18 | 14 | - | TRBJ1-4
TGTGCCAGCCCCCTGGGGGGAGCGGGGCTTCCTATCACCGGGGAGCTGTTTTTT | CASPLGGAGLPITGELFF | TRBD2 | TRBV5-4 | 18 | - | TRBJ2-2
TGTGCCACCAGTGATTTGAGGCGGGCCTCCTACAATGAGCAGTTCTTC | CATSDLRRASYNEQFF | - | TRBV24-1 | 16 | few | TRBJ2-1
TGTGCCTGGAGTGTACGTGGGGGCTATCTAACTCATCAGCCCCAGCATTTT | CAWSVRGGYLTHQPQHF | - | TRBV30 | 17 | once | TRBJ1-5
TGTGCCAGCAGCGTAGGGGGGACAGGGAGCGGAAAACTGTTTTTT | CASSVGGTGSGKLFF | TRBD1 | TRBV9 | 15 | - | TRBJ1-4
TGTGCCAGCAGCTTGGCGGGCCAACAAGAGACCCAGTACTTC | CASSLAGQQETQYF | - | TRBV7-2 | 14 | - | TRBJ2-5
TGTGCCAGCAGCTCCTTACCAGCAGATACGCAGTATTTT | CASSSLPADTQYF | - | TRBV5-4 | 13 | - | TRBJ2-3